The 23 T cell receptor beta chains in this list originate from one sample, sequenced in a study of tumor-infiltrating lymphocytes in oesophageal squamous cell carcinoma (dated by TCRdb to the mid-2010s). The library came from PCR. TCRdb shows the sequencer as Illumina HiSeq 2000. TCRdb's own reprocessing of the public reads used fastp at Q25 and MiXCR and kept productive beta chains. All rows with the same CDR3 protein become a single entry with the most common DNA and genes. This sample has about 19,000 distinct CDR3 sequences in its table, and about 41% of those were observed once. The ten largest clonotypes hold 10% to 13% of the sample. The sequenced sample consisted of normal esophageal tissue next to the tumor. The receptors come from a male donor with esophageal squamous cell carcinoma.

Concerning this clonotype itself: This CDR3 is missing its conserved last phenylalanine or tryptophan, likely due to a read error. The DNA is left out, because the CDR3 cannot be placed on it with certainty; the CDR3 is given as TCRdb lists it. V gene TRBV7-3 combines with J gene TRBJ2-7; the D call TRBD2 from the table was never checked on the DNA. A total of 18 residues make up the CDR3, ends included. Germline V gene data show CDR1 as SGHTA and CDR2 as FQGTGA. CDR3 in amino acids: CASSPNSGTSDNEQFFGS.

Turning to this clonotype: With a much larger clone just one base away, this may be a read error. This chain connects TRBV7-2 to TRBJ1-4; D might be TRBD1 (6 bases). Trimming stripped 2 bases from V and 11 bases from J, with 12 bases between. CDR1 SGHTA and CDR2 FQGNSA come from the germline V gene. The CDR3 loop spans 13 amino acids. Here the CDR3 reads CASSLLKGGKLFF. In DNA, the CDR3 is TGTGCCAGCAGCTTACTGAAAGGGGGGAAACTGTTTTTT.

This chain uses TRBV7-6 with TRBJ2-5, with TRBD2 matching 7 bases. This CDR3 has 13 residues. Per the germline V gene, CDR1 is SGHVS and CDR2 is FNYEAQ. Trimming cost V 6 bases and J 4 bases; bases outside gene matches: 5. The CDR3 DNA follows: TGTGCCAGCAGTAGTGGGGGGGGAGAGACCCAGTACTTC. It is translated as CASSSGGGETQYF.

A few counts support this clonotype. The chain employs TRBV12-3 or TRBV12-4 and TRBJ2-7; 10 bases line up with TRBD2. The closer fit of TRBJ2-1 to the DNA end suggests the J call may be wrong. CDR3 length: 16 amino acids. As DNA, the CDR3 is TGTGCCAGCAGAAGGACTAGCGGCCAAGGGGACCAGGAGCAGTTCTTC. Its translation: CASRRTSGQGDQEQFF.

The chain combines TRBV7-2 with TRBJ2-2, with 9 positions matching TRBD2. V trimming: 8 bases; J trimming: 3 bases; junction bases outside the gene matches: 4. The length of the CDR3 is 14 residues. CDR1 and CDR2 (germline): SGHTA, FQGNSA. The CDR3 spells CASGRTSDTGELFF. The CDR3 DNA is TGTGCCAGCGGGAGGACTAGCGACACCGGGGAGCTGTTTTTT.

This clonotype came up many times. This rearrangement joins TRBV12-3 or TRBV12-4 to TRBJ2-7; the D is unclear. The V gene lost 3 bases and the J gene lost 9 bases, with 18 bases spanning the gap. CDR3 length: 14 residues. CDR3 residues: CASSLYSESWRQYF. CDR3 DNA: TGTGCCAGCAGTTTGTATTCGGAAAGCTGGAGGCAGTACTTC.

This clonotype was observed at least ten times. This chain joins TRBV6-1 and TRBJ2-3; 10 bases fit TRBD2. The CDR3 is 16 amino acids. The junction had 12 bases not matched to a gene; V was cut back by 8 bases and J by 4 bases. CDR1 is MNHNS and CDR2 is SASEGT in the germline V gene. This CDR3 reads CASLTSGMSVADTQYF. Here the CDR3 DNA reads TGTGCCAGCTTAACTAGCGGGATGAGTGTCGCAGATACGCAGTATTTT.

This clonotype was detected many times. The V gene is TRBV6-1, the J gene TRBJ1-5, with 7 bases that match TRBD1. Germline values: CDR1 MNHNS, CDR2 SASEGT. The trim removed 6 bases at V and 0 bases at J, leaving 5 bases unmatched. The CDR3 loop spans 15 amino acids. DNA for the CDR3: TGTGCCAGCAGGCGGGACAGTTATAGCAATCAGCCCCAGCATTTT. It is translated as CASRRDSYSNQPQHF.

The rearrangement uses TRBV6-6 and TRBJ2-5; 12 bases line up with TRBD1. The DNA end lines up better with TRBJ2-7; the J call may be wrong. The CDR3 covers 15 residues. The germline CDR1 and CDR2 sequences are MNHNY and SVGAGI (reference sequence). CDR3 residues: CASSYGTGGNYEQYF. For the CDR3, the DNA is TGTGCCAGCAGTTACGGGACAGGGGGCAACTACGAGCAGTACTTC.

This clonotype is termed medium-sized. The chain carries TRBV6-1 and TRBJ2-2; D might be TRBD1 (5 bases). Between the trimmed V and J ends, which lost 4 bases and 1 base, there was a span of 10 bases. The CDR3 length is 15 residues. Germline lookup yields CDR1 MNHNS and CDR2 SASEGT. CDR3 in amino acids: CASSGGRENTGELFF. The CDR3 region has the DNA TGTGCCAGCAGTGGGGGCAGGGAGAACACCGGGGAGCTGTTTTTT.

Remarks on this clonotype: A junction boundary mismatches the germline segment, possibly from a read error. The chain joins TRBV5-4 to TRBJ2-5; 9 positions agree with TRBD1. The CDR3 contains 15 residues. Germline loops: CDR1 SGHNT, CDR2 YYREEE (reference sequence). CDR3 nucleotide sequence: TGCGCCAGCAGCTCCTGGGACAGGGACCAAGAGACCCAGTACTTC. Amino acids: CASSSWDRDQETQYF.

The gene calls are TRBV7-2 and TRBJ2-2, with D possibly TRBD2 on 6 matching bases. Germline V gene sequence: CDR1 SGHTA, CDR2 FQGNSA. V was clipped by 1 base and J by 7 bases, with 16 bases between them. This CDR3 contains 16 residues. The CDR3 DNA reads TGTGCCAGCAGCTTAGTCTTAGCGGTACCTGGCGGGGAGCTGTTTTTT. Translation gives CASSLVLAVPGGELFF.

This chain joins TRBV20-1 and TRBJ2-3; D could derive from TRBD1 or TRBD2 (6 bases each). This CDR3 is 14 amino acids long. The germline gives CDR1 DFQATT, CDR2 SNEGSKA (reference sequence). Trimming took 6 bases from V and 3 from J, leaving 16 bases between them. The CDR3 loop is CSASGSGATDTQYF. CDR3 nucleotide sequence: TGCAGTGCCAGTGGGTCGGGGGCTACAGATACGCAGTATTTT.

The chain links TRBV7-9 to TRBJ2-3; D might be TRBD1 or TRBD2, each matching 6 bases. The CDR3 sequence is 15 residues long. V was clipped by 7 bases and J by 6 bases, with 20 bases between them. Germline assignment: CDR1 SEHNR and CDR2 FQNEAQ (reference sequence). CDR3 region: CASTLLWGAGDTQYF. The DNA for the CDR3 is TGTGCCAGCACCCTCCTGTGGGGGGCTGGGGATACGCAGTATTTT. Based on the CDR3 plus reference TRBV7-9 and TRBJ2-3, the full variable domain is DTGVSQNPRHKITKRGQNVTFRCDPISEHNRLYWYRQTLGQGPEFLTYFQNEAQLEKSRLLSDRFSAERPKGSFSTLEIQRTEQGDSAMYLCASTLLWGAGDTQYFGPGTRLTVL.

The V call is TRBV5-1, the J call TRBJ2-4; D ambiguous. Judging by the DNA end, TRBJ2-7 fits better; the J call may be wrong. CDR3 length equals 17 residues. CDR1 is SGHRS, CDR2 YFSETQ, per germline. CDR3 nucleotides: TGCGCCAGCAGCCCCGGAGAAAATAGAGCTTTTTTCTACGAGCAGTACTTC. It codes for CASSPGENRAFFYEQYF.

This chain connects TRBV7-3 to TRBJ2-7, with D possibly being TRBD1 or TRBD2 (5 bases each). Germline CDR1 SGHTA, CDR2 FQGTGA. V lost 5 bases and J lost 7, with 18 bases in between. The CDR3 consists of 14 residues. CDR3 DNA: TGTGCCAGCAGCCCGGCAGGGCGGGCGGCTGAGCAGTACTTC. This gives the protein CASSPAGRAAEQYF.

With regard to this clonotype: Because it lacks the conserved phenylalanine or tryptophan at the end, this CDR3 is likely a read error. The limits of the CDR3 on the DNA are not certain, so only TCRdb's listed CDR3 is given. V and J are TRBV7-9 and TRBJ2-6; TRBD1 is the table's D call, not checked against the DNA. The CDR3 has 15 residues if both end residues are counted. From germline, CDR1 is SEHNR and CDR2 FQNEAQ (reference sequence). CDR3 amino acids: CASSLVGDNEQFFGP.

Many counts were recorded for this clonotype. J is TRBJ2-1 and V is TRBV28; D is undetermined. V was cut by 7 bases and J by 8 bases, with 21 bases left in between. The CDR3 spans 15 residues. From germline, CDR1 is MDHEN and CDR2 SYDVKM. The DNA of the CDR3 is TGTGCCAGCAACCTCGACGTCGCGTACTCGGATGAGCAGTTCTTC. This codes for CASNLDVAYSDEQFF.

Turning to this clonotype: At one end, the junction sequence differs from germline, possibly due to a read error. V gene TRBV28 combines with J gene TRBJ2-3; D is tentatively TRBD1 or TRBD2 (5 bases each). Germline-derived CDR1 and CDR2 are MDHEN and SYDVKM. The CDR3 contains 14 residues. The CDR3 loop is CASSTGTVTDTEYF. The CDR3 DNA reads as TGTGCCAGCAGTACCGGGACCGTCACAGATACGGAGTATTTT.

J is TRBJ2-7 and V is TRBV7-2; 12 positions match TRBD1. This CDR3 is 15 amino acids long. Germline V gene sequence: CDR1 SGHTA, CDR2 FQGNSA. Trimming cost V 6 bases and J 2 bases; bases outside gene matches: 5. The CDR3 nucleotides read TGTGCCAGCAGGCCGGGACAGGGGGCAACCTACGAGCAGTACTTC. This gives the protein CASRPGQGATYEQYF.

This clonotype was observed at least ten times. The J gene is TRBJ1-4, the V gene TRBV5-4; 8 nucleotides align to TRBD1. The CDR3 contains 15 residues. V was clipped by 4 bases and J by 5 bases; unmatched bases: 7. Germline V lookup: CDR1 SGHNT, CDR2 YYREEE (reference sequence). CDR3 DNA: TGTGCCAGCAGCATGAACAGGGGGGGCAATGAAAAACTGTTTTTT. Protein product: CASSMNRGGNEKLFF.

The gene calls are TRBV7-4 and TRBJ1-1; D gene uncertain. This CDR3 comprises 12 residues. The V end was cut by 5 bases, the J end by 9 bases, with 13 bases between. Looked up from germline, CDR1 is SGHVT and CDR2 is SQSDAQ. CDR3 amino acids: CASSAYKTKAFF. The CDR3 DNA follows: TGTGCCAGCAGCGCCTACAAAACCAAAGCTTTCTTT. The complete variable domain, with remaining parts taken from reference TRBV7-4 and TRBJ1-1, reads GAGVSQSPRYKVAKRGRDVALRCDSISGHVTLYWYRQTLGQGSEVLTYSQSDAQRDKSGRPSGRFSAERPERSVSTLKIQRTEQGDSAVYLCASSAYKTKAFFGQGTRLTVV.

In this sample, this clonotype turned up many times. The rearrangement links TRBV6-6 to TRBJ2-5, with TRBD2 matching 8 bases. There are 15 residues in the CDR3. Unmatched junction bases numbered 5, after V lost 0 bases and J lost 5 bases. CDR1 MNHNY and CDR2 SVGAGI come from the germline V gene (reference sequence). CDR3 in DNA: TGTGCCAGCAGTTACTCCCCGGGAGGGTTCGAGACCCAGTACTTC. Its translation: CASSYSPGGFETQYF.